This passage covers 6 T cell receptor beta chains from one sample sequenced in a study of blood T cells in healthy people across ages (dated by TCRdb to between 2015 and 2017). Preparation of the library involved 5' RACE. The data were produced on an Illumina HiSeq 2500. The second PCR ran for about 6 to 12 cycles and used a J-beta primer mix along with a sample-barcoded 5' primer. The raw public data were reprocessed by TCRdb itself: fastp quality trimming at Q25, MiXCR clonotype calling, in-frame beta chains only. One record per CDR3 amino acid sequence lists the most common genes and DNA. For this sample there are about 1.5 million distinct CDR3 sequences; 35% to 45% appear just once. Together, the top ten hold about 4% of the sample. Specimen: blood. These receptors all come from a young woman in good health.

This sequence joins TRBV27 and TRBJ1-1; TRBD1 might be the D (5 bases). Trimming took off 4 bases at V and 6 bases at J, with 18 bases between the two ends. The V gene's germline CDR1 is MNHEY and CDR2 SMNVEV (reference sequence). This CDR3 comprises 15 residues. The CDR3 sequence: CASSSGVDLRSEAFF. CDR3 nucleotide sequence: TGTGCCAGCAGTTCGGGGGTGGACCTCCGCTCTGAAGCTTTCTTT.

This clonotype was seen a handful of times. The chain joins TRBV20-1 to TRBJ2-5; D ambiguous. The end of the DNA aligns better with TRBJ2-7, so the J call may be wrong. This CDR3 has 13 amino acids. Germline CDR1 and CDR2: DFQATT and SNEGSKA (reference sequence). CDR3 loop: CSAEKGAPHEQYF. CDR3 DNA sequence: TGCAGTGCCGAGAAGGGCGCCCCTCACGAGCAGTACTTC.

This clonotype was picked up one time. Here the CDR3 DNA reads TGCAGTGCTGGATCCGGATCCGACCGGGAGAGAGGCCAAGAGACCCAGTACTTC. Its protein is CSAGSGSDRERGQETQYF. The chain couples TRBV20-1 to TRBJ2-5, with a possible D match to TRBD2 (6 bases). Trimming took 5 bases from V and 1 from J, leaving 26 bases between them. CDR3 length: 18 residues. The germline CDR1 and CDR2 sequences are DFQATT and SNEGSKA (reference sequence).

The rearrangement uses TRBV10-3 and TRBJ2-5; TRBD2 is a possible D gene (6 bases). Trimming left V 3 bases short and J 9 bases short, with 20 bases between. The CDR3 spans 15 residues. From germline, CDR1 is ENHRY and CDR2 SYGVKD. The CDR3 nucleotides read TGTGCCATCAGTGACCCTAGCCGGGAGCAAGTGGCCCAGTACTTC. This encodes CAISDPSREQVAQYF.

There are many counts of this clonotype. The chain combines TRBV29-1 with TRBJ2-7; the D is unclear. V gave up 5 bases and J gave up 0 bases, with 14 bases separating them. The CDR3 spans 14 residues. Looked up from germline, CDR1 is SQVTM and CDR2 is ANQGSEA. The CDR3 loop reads CSVPSPHSSYEQYF. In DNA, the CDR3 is TGCAGCGTTCCCTCGCCGCACAGCTCCTACGAGCAGTACTTC.

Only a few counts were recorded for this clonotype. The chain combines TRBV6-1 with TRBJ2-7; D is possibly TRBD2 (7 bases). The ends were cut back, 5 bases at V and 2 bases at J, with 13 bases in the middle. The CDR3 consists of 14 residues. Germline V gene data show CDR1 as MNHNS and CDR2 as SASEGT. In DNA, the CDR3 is TGTGCCAGCAGTTCGCCGGGGGGCGCCTACGAGCAGTACTTC. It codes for CASSSPGGAYEQYF.